The source of this TCR beta chain is a study of T cell responses to AZD1222 COVID-19 vaccine. General study findings and limits: Donors were mostly white British, more females; clonal diversity possibly underestimated.

This clone turned up a few times. Its cognate antigen is unknown. CDR3 length: 16 amino acids. Germline values: CDR1 SGHVS, CDR2 FNYEAQ. With V trimmed by 1 base and J by 7 bases, 7 bases remained unmatched. The assay was immunoSEQ multiplex PCR, and TCRdb's table has in-frame clones only and misses some. The table records about 120,000 clones, 87% of them present only once. The sample in question was peripheral blood, obtained 28 days after the second AZD1222 dose. The source of this sequence is an adult who received the AZD1222 COVID-19 vaccine. This chain connects TRBV7-6 to TRBJ2-1; 10 bases agree with TRBD1. The CDR3: CASSLVSGQGKNEQFF. The CDR3 coding sequence is TGTGCCAGCAGCTTAGTTTCGGGACAGGGGAAGAATGAGCAGTTCTTC. Complete variable domain (other parts from reference TRBV7-6 and TRBJ2-1): GAGVSQSPRYKVTKRGQDVALRCDPISGHVSLYWYRQALGQGPEFLTYFNYEAQQDKSGLPNDRFSAERPEGSISTLTIQRTEQRDSAMYRCASSLVSGQGKNEQFFGPGTRLTVL.